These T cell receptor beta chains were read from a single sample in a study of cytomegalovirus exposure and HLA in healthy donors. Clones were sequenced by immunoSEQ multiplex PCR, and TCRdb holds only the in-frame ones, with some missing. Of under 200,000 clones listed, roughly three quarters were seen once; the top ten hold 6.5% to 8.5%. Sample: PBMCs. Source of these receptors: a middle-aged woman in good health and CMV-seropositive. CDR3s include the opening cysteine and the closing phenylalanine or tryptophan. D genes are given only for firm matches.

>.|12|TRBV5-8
CASSLIRSGYTF
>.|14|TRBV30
CAWRFPATNEKLFF
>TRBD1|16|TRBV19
CASSQGTGTGNSPLHF
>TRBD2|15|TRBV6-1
CASSTGLAGVDTQYF
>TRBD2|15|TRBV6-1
CASISMRTSGYEQYF
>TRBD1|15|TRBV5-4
CASRTGTGGRYEQYF
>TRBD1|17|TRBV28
CASSGRDRVSGANVLTF
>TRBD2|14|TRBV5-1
CASSLGGETDTQYF
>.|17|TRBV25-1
CASRGGEGLDRVYEQYF
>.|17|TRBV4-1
CASSQEMPPGPPYEQYF
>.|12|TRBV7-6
CASSPGTPEAFF
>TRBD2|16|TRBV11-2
CASSLLIAGGAETQYF
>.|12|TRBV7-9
CASSLSGVEAFF
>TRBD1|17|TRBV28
CASSLYRQGSGSRGYTF
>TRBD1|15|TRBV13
CASSLGDRNQETQYF
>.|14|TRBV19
CASSILGSNQPQHF